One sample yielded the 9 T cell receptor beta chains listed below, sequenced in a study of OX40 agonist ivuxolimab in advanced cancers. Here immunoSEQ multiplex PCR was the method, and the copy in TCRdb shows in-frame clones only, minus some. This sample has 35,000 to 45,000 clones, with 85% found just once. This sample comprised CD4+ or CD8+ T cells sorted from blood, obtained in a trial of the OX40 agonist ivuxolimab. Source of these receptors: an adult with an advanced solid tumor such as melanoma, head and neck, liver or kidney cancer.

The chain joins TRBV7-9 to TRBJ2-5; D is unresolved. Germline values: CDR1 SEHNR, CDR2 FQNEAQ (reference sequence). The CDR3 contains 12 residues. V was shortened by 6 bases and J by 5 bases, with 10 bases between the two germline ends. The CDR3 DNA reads TGTGCCAGCAGTAGGACGGCCGAGACCCAGTACTTC. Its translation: CASSRTAETQYF.

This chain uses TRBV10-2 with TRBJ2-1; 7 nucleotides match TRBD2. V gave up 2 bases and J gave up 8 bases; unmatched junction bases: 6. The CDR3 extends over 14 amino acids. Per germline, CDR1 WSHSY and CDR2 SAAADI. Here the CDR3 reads CASSEGGRAYEQFF. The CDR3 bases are TGCGCCAGCAGTGAGGGGGGGAGGGCCTATGAGCAGTTCTTC.

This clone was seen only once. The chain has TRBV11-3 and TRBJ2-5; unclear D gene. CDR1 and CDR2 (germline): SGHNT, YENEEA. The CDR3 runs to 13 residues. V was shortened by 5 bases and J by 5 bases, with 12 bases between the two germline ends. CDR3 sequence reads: CASSPRPEETQYF. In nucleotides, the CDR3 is TGTGCCAGCAGCCCTCGACCGGAGGAGACCCAGTACTTC.

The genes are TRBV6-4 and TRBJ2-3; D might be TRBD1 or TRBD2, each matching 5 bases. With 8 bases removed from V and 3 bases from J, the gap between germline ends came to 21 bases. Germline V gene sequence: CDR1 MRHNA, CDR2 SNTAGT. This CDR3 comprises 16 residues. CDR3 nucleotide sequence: TGTGCCAGCCAAGCCCAGGCAGGGCGGAGGACAGATACGCAGTATTTT. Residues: CASQAQAGRRTDTQYF.

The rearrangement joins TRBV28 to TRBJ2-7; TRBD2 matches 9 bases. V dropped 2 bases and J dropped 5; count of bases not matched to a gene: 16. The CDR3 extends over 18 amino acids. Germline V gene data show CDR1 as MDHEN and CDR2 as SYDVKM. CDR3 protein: CASSLPGTPSGISDEQYF. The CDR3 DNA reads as TGTGCCAGCAGTTTACCGGGTACCCCTAGCGGGATAAGCGACGAGCAGTACTTC.

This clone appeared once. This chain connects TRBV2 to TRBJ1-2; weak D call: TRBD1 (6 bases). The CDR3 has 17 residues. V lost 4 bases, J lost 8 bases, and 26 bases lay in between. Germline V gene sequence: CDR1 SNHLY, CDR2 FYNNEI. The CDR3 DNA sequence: TGTGCCAGCAGTGTTCCTAGTGCTGGGGACACAAAGTGGGGCTACACCTTC. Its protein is CASSVPSAGDTKWGYTF.

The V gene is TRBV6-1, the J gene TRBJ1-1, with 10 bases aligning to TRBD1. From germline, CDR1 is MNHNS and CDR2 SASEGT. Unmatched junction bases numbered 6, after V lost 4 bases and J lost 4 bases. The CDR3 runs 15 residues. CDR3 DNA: TGTGCCAGCAGTGCCTGGGACAGGGGAGTCACTGAAGCTTTCTTT. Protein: CASSAWDRGVTEAFF.

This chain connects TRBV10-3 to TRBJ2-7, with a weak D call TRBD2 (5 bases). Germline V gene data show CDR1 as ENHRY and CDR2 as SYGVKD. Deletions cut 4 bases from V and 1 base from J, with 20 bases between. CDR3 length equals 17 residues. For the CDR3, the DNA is TGTGCCATCAGTGCATCCACAGTGGGAGTTGCATCCTACGAGCAGTACTTC. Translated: CAISASTVGVASYEQYF.

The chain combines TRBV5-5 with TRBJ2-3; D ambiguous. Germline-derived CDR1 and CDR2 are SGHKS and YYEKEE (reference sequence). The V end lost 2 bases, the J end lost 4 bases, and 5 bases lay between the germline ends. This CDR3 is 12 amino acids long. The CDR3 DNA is TGTGCCAGCAGCTTTGCCCCAGATACGCAGTATTTT. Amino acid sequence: CASSFAPDTQYF.